One sample yielded the 18 T cell receptor beta chains listed below, sequenced in a study of CXCR3-negative and CXCR3-positive naive CD8 T cells. These receptors are not linked to any known antigen. TRB cDNA was prepared as libraries by UMI-labeled 5' RACE. TCRdb reprocessed the 5' RACE reads, keeping one entry per CDR3 protein, no DNA. The data include about 150,000 distinct CDR3 sequences; the top ten clones carry 0.25% to 0.3%. General study results and limits: CXCR3-expressing naive cells carried TRB CDR3s more hydrophobic than those of CXCR3-negative naive cells.

Sequenced sample: naive CXCR3+ CD8+ T cells from blood. Stated subset: CD45RO-CCR7+CD27+CD95- naive CD8+ T cells expressing CXCR3 (TNR3+). The receptors shown here come from a human donor in good health. Some clones in this sample may be carry-over from other donors' samples.

The chain links TRBV7-6 to TRBJ1-2. Germline CDR1 reads SGHVS; CDR2 reads FNYEAQ. This CDR3 spans 15 amino acids. The CDR3 sequence is CASSLEAVKDYGYTF.

This sequence joins TRBV5-6 and TRBJ2-7; as DNA is missing, the TRBD2 call by TCRdb cannot be tested. Germline assignment: CDR1 SGHDT and CDR2 YYEEEE. The CDR3 extends over 15 amino acids. CDR3 loop: CASRSGEENSYEQYF.

CDR3 region: CASSLGGDSSYEQYF. The gene calls are TRBV7-7 and TRBJ2-7. Looked up from germline, CDR1 is SSHAT and CDR2 is FNYEAQ (reference sequence). The CDR3 loop spans 15 amino acids.

The V call is TRBV6-6, the J call TRBJ2-3. Germline V lookup: CDR1 MNHNY, CDR2 SVGAGI (reference sequence). The CDR3 has 14 amino acids. CDR3 loop: CASSSTVDTDTQYF.

The chain has TRBV7-9 and TRBJ1-2; TCRdb lists TRBD1, though no DNA is available to test this call. Germline assignment: CDR1 SEHNR and CDR2 FQNEAQ (reference sequence). The CDR3 contains 15 residues. The CDR3 sequence is CASSPREIVYYGYTF.

The genes are TRBV7-9 and TRBJ1-1; checking the TCRdb D call of TRBD1 is not possible without DNA. Per the germline V gene, CDR1 is SEHNR and CDR2 is FQNEAQ (reference sequence). The CDR3 runs 16 residues. The CDR3 region is CASSPGGDRVNTEAFF.

The rearrangement uses TRBV28 and TRBJ2-7; TCRdb returns TRBD1, unconfirmable since there is no DNA. Germline CDR1 is MDHEN and CDR2 is SYDVKM. The CDR3 spans 14 residues. CDR3 residues: CASSLGQSGYEQYF.

The chain joins TRBV20-1 to TRBJ2-1; the D gene TCRdb calls, TRBD1, cannot be checked with no DNA. This CDR3 region has 15 residues. Germline V lookup: CDR1 DFQATT, CDR2 SNEGSKA (reference sequence). The CDR3 loop is CSAGTGHLIYNEQFF.

Here the CDR3 reads CASMANYEQYF. The chain combines TRBV6-6 with TRBJ2-7. The length of the CDR3 is 11 residues. The germline CDR1 and CDR2 sequences are MNHNY and SVGAGI (reference sequence).

This chain joins TRBV19 and TRBJ2-1; TCRdb's assignment of TRBD1 cannot be checked, as there is no DNA. This CDR3 comprises 14 residues. The germline V gene has CDR1 LNHDA and CDR2 SQIVND (reference sequence). CDR3 amino acids: CASSIGQGYNEQFF.

The gene calls are TRBV6-5 and TRBJ2-3; TCRdb designates TRBD2, a call that cannot be tested without DNA. This CDR3 has 20 amino acids. The germline CDR1 and CDR2 sequences are MNHEY and SVGAGI. The CDR3 is CASSYRPPMSERGSTDTQYF.

The V gene is TRBV29-1, the J gene TRBJ2-7; the TCRdb call, TRBD1, lacks DNA for checking. Germline V CDR1 and CDR2: SQVTM, ANQGSEA. The CDR3 loop spans 15 amino acids. Here the CDR3 reads CSVPLPRQGSYEQYF.

The chain couples TRBV27 to TRBJ1-1. In germline, CDR1 is MNHEY, CDR2 SMNVEV (reference sequence). CDR3 length equals 14 residues. The CDR3 region is CASRQKGMNTEAFF.

The chain carries TRBV19 and TRBJ2-1. Germline CDR1 LNHDA, CDR2 SQIVND (reference sequence). The length of the CDR3 is 11 residues. CDR3 sequence: CASRVYNEQFF.

The chain carries TRBV27 and TRBJ2-7; TCRdb picks TRBD1, but there is no DNA to check that call. CDR1 is MNHEY, CDR2 SMNVEV, per germline (reference sequence). CDR3 length: 14 amino acids. The chain's CDR3 is CASRFGASRHEQYF.

The chain is built from TRBV9 and TRBJ2-7; TCRdb's D call of TRBD2 is untestable without DNA. The V gene's germline CDR1 is SGDLS and CDR2 YYNGEE. The CDR3 consists of 15 residues. This chain's CDR3 is CASSSEPGRPLLVHF. The variable domain in full, completed from reference TRBV9 and TRBJ2-7, reads DSGVTQTPKHLITATGQRVTLRCSPRSGDLSVYWYQQSLDQGLQFLIQYYNGEERAKGNILERFSAQQFPDLHSELNLSSLELGDSALYFCASSSEPGRPLLVHFGPGTRLTVT.

The chain recombines TRBV29-1 with TRBJ1-2. This CDR3 region has 12 residues. The V gene's germline CDR1 is SQVTM and CDR2 ANQGSEA. CDR3: CSAHAVNYGYTF.

The chain employs TRBV5-6 and TRBJ2-1. CDR1 and CDR2 from the germline V gene are SGHDT and YYEEEE. The CDR3 runs to 13 residues. CDR3 in amino acids: CASSFNPDLGQFF.